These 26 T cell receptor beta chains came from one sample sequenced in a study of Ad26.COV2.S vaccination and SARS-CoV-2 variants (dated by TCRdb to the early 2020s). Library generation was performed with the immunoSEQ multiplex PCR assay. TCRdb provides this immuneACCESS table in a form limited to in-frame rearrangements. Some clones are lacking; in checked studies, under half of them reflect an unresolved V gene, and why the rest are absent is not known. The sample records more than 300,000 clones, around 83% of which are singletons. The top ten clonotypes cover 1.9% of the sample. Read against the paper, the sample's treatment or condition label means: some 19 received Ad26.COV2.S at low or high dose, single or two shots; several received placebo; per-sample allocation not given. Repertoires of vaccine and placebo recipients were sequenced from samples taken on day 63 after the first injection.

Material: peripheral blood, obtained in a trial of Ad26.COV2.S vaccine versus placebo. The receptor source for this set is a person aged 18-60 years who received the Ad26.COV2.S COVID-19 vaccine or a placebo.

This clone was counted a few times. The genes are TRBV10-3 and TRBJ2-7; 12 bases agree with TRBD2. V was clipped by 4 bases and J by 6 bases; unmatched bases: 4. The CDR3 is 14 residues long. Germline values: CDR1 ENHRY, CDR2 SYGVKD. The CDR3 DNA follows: TGTGCCATCAGTGGGACTAGCGGGGTCGCCGAGCAGTACTTC. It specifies CAISGTSGVAEQYF.

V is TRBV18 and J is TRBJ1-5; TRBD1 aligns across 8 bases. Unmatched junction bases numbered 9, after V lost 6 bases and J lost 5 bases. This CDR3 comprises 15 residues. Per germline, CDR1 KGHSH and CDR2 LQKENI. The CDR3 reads CASSHTGGGDQPQHF. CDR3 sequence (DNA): TGTGCCAGCTCCCACACAGGGGGAGGCGATCAGCCCCAGCATTTT.

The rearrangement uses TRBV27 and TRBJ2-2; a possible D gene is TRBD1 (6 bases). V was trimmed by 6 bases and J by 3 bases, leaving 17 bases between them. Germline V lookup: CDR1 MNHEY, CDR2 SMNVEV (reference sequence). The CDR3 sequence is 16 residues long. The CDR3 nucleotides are TGTGCCAGCAGATTGGTGGGGGCTTCTCACACCGGGGAGCTGTTTTTT. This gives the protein CASRLVGASHTGELFF.

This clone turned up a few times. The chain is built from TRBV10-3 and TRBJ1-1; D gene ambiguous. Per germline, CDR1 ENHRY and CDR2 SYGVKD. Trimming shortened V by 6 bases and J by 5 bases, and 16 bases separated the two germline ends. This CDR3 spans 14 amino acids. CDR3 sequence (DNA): TGTGCCATCAGGACCCCTACCCCGGGAACTGAAGCTTTCTTT. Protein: CAIRTPTPGTEAFF.

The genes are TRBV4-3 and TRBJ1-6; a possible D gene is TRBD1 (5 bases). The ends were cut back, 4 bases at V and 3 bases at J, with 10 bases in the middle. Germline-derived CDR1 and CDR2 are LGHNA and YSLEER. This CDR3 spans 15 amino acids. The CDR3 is CASSLQQDYNSPLHF. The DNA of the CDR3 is TGCGCCAGCAGCCTCCAACAGGACTATAATTCACCCCTCCACTTT.

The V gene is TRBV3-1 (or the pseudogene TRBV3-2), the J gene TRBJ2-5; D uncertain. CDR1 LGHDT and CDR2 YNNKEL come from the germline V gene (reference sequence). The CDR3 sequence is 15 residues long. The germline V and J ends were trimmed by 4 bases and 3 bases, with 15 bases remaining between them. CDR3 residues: CASSRRSPAKETQYF. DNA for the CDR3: TGTGCCAGCAGCCGTAGGTCCCCGGCCAAAGAGACCCAGTACTTC.

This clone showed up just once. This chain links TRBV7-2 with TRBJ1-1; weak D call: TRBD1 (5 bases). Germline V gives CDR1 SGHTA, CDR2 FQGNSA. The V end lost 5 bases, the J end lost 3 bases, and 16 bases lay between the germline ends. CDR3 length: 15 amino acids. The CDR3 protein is CASSLSGGVYTEAFF. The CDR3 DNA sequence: TGTGCCAGCAGCCTTAGCGGAGGGGTATACACTGAAGCTTTCTTT.

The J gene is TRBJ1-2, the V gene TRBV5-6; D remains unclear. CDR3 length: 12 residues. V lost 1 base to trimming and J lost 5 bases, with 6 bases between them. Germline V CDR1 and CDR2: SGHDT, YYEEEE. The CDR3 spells CASSLREYGYTF. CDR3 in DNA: TGTGCCAGCAGCTTGAGGGAGTATGGCTACACCTTC.

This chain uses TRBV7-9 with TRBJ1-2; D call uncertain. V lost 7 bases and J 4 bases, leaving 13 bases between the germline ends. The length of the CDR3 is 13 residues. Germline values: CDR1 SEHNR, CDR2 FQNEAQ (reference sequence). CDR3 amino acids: CASIGLRTYGYTF. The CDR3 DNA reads TGTGCCAGCATCGGACTGAGAACCTATGGCTACACCTTC.

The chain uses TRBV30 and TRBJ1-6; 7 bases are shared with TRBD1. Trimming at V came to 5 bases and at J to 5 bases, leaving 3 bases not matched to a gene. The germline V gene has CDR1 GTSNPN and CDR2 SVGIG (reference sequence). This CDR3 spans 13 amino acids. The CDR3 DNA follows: TGTGCCTGGGACAGGGCGAATAATTCACCCCTCCACTTT. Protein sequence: CAWDRANNSPLHF.

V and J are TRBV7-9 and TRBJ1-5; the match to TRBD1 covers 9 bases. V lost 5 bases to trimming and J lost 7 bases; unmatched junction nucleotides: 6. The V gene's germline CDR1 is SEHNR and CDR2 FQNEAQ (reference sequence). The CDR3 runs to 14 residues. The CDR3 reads CASSRGGQGQPQHF. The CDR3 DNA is TGTGCCAGCAGCCGTGGGGGACAGGGCCAGCCCCAGCATTTT.

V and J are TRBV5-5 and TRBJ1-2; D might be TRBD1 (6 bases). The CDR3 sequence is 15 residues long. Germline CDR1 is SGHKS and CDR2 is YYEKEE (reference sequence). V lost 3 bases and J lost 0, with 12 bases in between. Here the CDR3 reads CASSYRTVTNYGYTF. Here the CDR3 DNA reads TGTGCCAGCAGCTACCGGACAGTAACTAACTATGGCTACACCTTC. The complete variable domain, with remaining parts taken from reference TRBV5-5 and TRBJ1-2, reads DAGVTQSPTHLIKTRGQQVTLRCSPISGHKSVSWYQQVLGQGPQFIFQYYEKEERGRGNFPDRFSARQFPNYSSELNVNALLLGDSALYLCASSYRTVTNYGYTFGSGTRLTVV.

Here the CDR3 DNA reads TGTGCCAGCTCACCATTGGGCCCCCCGTCCGCCCAGCATTTT. It specifies CASSPLGPPSAQHF. The V and J genes are TRBV18 and TRBJ1-5; no firm D call. There are 14 residues in the CDR3. The V end lost 2 bases, the J end lost 11 bases, and 16 bases lay between the germline ends. Germline CDR1 reads KGHSH; CDR2 reads LQKENI. Drawing the rest from reference TRBV18 and TRBJ1-5, the complete variable domain is NAGVMQNPRHLVRRRGQEARLRCSPMKGHSHVYWYRQLPEEGLKFMVYLQKENIIDESGMPKERFSAEFPKEGPSILRIQQVVRGDSAAYFCASSPLGPPSAQHFGDGTRLSIL.

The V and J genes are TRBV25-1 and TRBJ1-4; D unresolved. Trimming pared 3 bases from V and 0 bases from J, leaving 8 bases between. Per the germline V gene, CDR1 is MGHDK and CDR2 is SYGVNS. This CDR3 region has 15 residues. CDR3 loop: CASSDGQTTNEKLFF. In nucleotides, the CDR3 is TGTGCCAGCAGTGATGGTCAGACAACTAATGAAAAACTGTTTTTT. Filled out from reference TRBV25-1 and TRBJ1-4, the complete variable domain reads EADIYQTPRYLVIGTGKKITLECSQTMGHDKMYWYQQDPGMELHLIHYSYGVNSTEKGDLSSESTVSRIRTEHFPLTLESARPSHTSQYLCASSDGQTTNEKLFFGSGTQLSVL.

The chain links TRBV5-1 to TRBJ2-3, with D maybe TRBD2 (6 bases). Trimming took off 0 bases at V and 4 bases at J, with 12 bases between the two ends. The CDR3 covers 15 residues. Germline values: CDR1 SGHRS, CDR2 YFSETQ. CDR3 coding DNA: TGCGCCAGCAGCTTGGTCGGCGGGGTGGCAGATACGCAGTATTTT. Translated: CASSLVGGVADTQYF.

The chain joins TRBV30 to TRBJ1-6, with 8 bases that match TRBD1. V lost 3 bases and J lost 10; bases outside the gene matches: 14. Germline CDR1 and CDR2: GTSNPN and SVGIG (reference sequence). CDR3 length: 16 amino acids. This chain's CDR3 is CAWRGPSTGVRSPLHF. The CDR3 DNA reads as TGTGCCTGGAGGGGGCCCTCGACAGGGGTGCGATCACCCCTCCACTTT.

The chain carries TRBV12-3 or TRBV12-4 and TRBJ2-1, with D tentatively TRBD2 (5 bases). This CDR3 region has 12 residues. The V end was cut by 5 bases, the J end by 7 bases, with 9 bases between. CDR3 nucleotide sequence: TGTGCCAGCAGTCGGACTGAAAATGAGCAGTTCTTC. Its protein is CASSRTENEQFF.

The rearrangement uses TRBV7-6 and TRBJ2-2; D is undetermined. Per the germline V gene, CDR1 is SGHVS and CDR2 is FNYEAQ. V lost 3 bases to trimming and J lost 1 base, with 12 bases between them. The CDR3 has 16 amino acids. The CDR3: CASSFHSPMNTGELFF. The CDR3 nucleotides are TGTGCCAGCAGCTTCCACAGCCCGATGAACACCGGGGAGCTGTTTTTT.

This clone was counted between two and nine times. The DNA of the CDR3 is TGCGCCAGCAGCTTTAGTCAGGGAACCGAGCAGTACTTC. It encodes CASSFSQGTEQYF. V and J are TRBV5-1 and TRBJ2-7; the D gene is possibly TRBD1 (5 bases). This CDR3 is 13 amino acids long. Trimming left V 2 bases short and J 6 bases short, with 12 bases between. Germline CDR1 reads SGHRS; CDR2 reads YFSETQ.

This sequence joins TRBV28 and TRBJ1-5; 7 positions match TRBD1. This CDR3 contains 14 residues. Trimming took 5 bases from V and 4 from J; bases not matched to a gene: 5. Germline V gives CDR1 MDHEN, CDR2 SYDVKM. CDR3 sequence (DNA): TGTGCCAGCAGTACTGGGACAGCTAATCAGCCCCAGCATTTT. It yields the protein CASSTGTANQPQHF.

CDR3 residues: CASSLVGDQPQHF. CDR3 coding DNA: TGCGCCAGCAGCTTGGTAGGGGATCAGCCCCAGCATTTT. The V gene is TRBV5-1, the J gene TRBJ1-5, with D maybe TRBD1 (5 bases). CDR1 and CDR2 from the germline V gene are SGHRS and YFSETQ. Trimming took off 0 bases at V and 5 bases at J, with 6 bases between the two ends. The CDR3 runs 13 residues.

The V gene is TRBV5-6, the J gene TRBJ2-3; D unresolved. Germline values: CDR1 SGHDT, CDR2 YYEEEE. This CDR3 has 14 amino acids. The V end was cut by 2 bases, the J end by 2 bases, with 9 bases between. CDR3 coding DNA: TGTGCCAGCAGCTTAGGTACTTTCACAGATACGCAGTATTTT. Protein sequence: CASSLGTFTDTQYF.

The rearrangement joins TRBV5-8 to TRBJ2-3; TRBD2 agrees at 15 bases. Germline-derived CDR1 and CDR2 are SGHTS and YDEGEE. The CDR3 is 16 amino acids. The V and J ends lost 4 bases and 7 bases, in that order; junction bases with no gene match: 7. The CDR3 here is CASSRTSGGVRNTQYF. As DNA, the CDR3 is TGTGCCAGCAGCAGGACTAGCGGGGGGGTCAGGAATACGCAGTATTTT.

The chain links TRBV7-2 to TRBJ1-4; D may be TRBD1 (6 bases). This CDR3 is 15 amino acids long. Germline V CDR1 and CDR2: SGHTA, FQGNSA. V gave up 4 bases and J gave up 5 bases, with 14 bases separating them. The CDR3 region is CASSSTGRINEKLFF. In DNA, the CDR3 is TGTGCCAGCAGCTCCACAGGGAGAATAAATGAAAAACTGTTTTTT.

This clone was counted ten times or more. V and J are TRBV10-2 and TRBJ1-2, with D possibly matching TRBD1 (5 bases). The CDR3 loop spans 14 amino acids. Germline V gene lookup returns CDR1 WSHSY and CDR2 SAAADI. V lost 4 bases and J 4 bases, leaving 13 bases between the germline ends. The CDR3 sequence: CASSGAGSFYGYTF. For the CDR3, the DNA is TGCGCCAGCAGTGGGGCAGGGAGCTTCTATGGCTACACCTTC.

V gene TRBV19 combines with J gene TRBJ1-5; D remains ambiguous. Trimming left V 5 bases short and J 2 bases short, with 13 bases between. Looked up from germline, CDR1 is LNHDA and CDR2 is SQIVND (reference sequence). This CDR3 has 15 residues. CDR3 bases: TGTGCCAGTAGTCGGGAGGGTTTGGGCAATCAGCCCCAGCATTTT. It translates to CASSREGLGNQPQHF.